This T cell receptor beta chain comes out of a study of blood T cell repertoires in COVID-19. About the study: Samples taken during acute and convalescent COVID-19 were collected in the United States, Italy and Spain. PBMCs, B-cell-depleted T cells, or T cells were the source of the cDNA or gDNA that made up the material.

Authors' data handling: Estimation of nucleated cell counts was performed using reference gene primer amplification. Only in-frame clones appear in the TCRdb table, and some are missing; sequencing was by immunoSEQ multiplex PCR. V, J and clone size reflect that table, while D and trimming were determined from the DNA. Among 25,000 to 30,000 clones listed, about 84% were seen once. Sequencing was performed on peripheral blood. The source is a man aged 45-65 years with active or convalescent COVID-19.

CDR3 region: CASSLTGYTEAFF. In DNA form, the CDR3 reads TGTGCCAGCAGCTTGACAGGATACACTGAAGCTTTCTTT. V and J are TRBV6-5 and TRBJ1-1; D is possibly TRBD1 (6 bases). Germline loops: CDR1 MNHEY, CDR2 SVGAGI. V lost 6 bases and J 3 bases, leaving 11 bases between the germline ends. The CDR3 spans 13 residues.